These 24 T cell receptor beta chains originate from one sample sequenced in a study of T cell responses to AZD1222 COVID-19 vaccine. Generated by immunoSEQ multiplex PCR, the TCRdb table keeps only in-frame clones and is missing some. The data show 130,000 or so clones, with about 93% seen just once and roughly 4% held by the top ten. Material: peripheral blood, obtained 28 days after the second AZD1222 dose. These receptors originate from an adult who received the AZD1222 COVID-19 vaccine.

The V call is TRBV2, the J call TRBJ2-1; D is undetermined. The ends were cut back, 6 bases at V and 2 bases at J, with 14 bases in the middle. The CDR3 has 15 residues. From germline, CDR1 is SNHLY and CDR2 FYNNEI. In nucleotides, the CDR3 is TGTGCCAGCAGCACTGCTGGGTCAGCCTACAATGAGCAGTTCTTC. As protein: CASSTAGSAYNEQFF.

Written as DNA, the CDR3 is TGTGCCAGTAGTCCCTCCGCGAGTCACTACGAGCAGTACTTC. This translates into CASSPSASHYEQYF. V and J are TRBV19 and TRBJ2-7; D not certain. The CDR3 runs 14 residues. Trimming left V 5 bases short and J 3 bases short, with 14 bases between. Germline V gene lookup returns CDR1 LNHDA and CDR2 SQIVND (reference sequence).

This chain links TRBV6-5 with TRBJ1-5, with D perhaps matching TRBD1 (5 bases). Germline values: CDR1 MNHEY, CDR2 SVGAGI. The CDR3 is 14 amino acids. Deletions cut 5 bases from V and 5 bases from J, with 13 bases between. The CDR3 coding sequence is TGTGCCAGCAGTCTTCCCGACAGCTATCAGCCCCAGCATTTT. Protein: CASSLPDSYQPQHF.

CDR3 coding DNA: TGTGCCAGCAGCTTAGTCGCGGACAAAACCTACGAGCAGTACTTC. Translated, it gives CASSLVADKTYEQYF. The chain uses TRBV7-2 and TRBJ2-7, with D possibly TRBD1 on 5 matching bases. The CDR3 totals 15 residues. V shed 1 base and J shed 2 bases, with 12 bases lying between them. Looked up from germline, CDR1 is SGHTA and CDR2 is FQGNSA.

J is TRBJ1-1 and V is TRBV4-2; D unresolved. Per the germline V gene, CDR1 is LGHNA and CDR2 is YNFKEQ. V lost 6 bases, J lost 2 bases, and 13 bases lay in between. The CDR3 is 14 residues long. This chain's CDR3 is CASRGLGANTEAFF. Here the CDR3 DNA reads TGTGCCAGCAGAGGTCTTGGTGCCAACACTGAAGCTTTCTTT.

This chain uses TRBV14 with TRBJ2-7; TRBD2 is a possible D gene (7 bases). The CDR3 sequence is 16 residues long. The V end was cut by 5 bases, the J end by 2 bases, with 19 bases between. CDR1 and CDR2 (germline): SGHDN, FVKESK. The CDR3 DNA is TGTGCCAGCAGCAAGGGGGGGGAAGGGCCTCCCTACGAGCAGTACTTC. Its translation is CASSKGGEGPPYEQYF.

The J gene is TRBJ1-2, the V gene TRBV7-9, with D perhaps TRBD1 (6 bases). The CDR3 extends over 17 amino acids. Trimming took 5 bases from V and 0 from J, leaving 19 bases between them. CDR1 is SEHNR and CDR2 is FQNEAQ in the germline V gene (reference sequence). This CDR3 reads CASSPNHRVRANYGYTF. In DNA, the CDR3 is TGTGCCAGCAGCCCCAATCACAGGGTACGAGCTAACTATGGCTACACCTTC.

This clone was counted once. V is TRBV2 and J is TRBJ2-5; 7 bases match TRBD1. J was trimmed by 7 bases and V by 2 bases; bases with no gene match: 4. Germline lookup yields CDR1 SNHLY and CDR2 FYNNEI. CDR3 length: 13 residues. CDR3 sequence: CASSEQGDGTQYF. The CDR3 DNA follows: TGTGCCAGCAGTGAACAGGGGGACGGGACCCAGTACTTC.

This chain's CDR3 is CASSDGRVRNQPQHF. The CDR3 DNA follows: TGTGCCAGCAGTGATGGCAGGGTCCGAAATCAGCCCCAGCATTTT. The chain employs TRBV2 and TRBJ1-5; a weak D match, TRBD1 (5 bases). Germline CDR1 SNHLY, CDR2 FYNNEI. V was trimmed by 3 bases and J by 4 bases, leaving 13 bases between them. This CDR3 comprises 15 residues.

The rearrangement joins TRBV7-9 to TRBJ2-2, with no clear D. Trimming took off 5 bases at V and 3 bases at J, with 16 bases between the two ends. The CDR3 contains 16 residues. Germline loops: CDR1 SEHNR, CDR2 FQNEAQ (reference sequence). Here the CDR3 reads CASSPLRPIYTGELFF. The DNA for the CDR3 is TGTGCCAGCAGCCCGCTGAGACCCATTTACACCGGGGAGCTGTTTTTT.

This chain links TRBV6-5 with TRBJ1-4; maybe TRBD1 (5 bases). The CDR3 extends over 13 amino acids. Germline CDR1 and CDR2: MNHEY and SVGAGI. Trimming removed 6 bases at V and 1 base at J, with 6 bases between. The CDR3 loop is CASRDITNEKLFF. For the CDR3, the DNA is TGTGCCAGCAGGGACATAACTAATGAAAAACTGTTTTTT.

The chain's CDR3 is CASSLHRGLGDNTEAFF. The CDR3 region has the DNA TGTGCCAGCAGCCTTCACAGGGGGCTAGGTGACAACACTGAAGCTTTCTTT. The rearrangement uses TRBV5-8 and TRBJ1-1, with 9 bases fitting TRBD1. This CDR3 has 17 amino acids. V lost 4 bases to trimming and J lost 2 bases; unmatched junction nucleotides: 12. Germline V gene lookup returns CDR1 SGHTS and CDR2 YDEGEE.

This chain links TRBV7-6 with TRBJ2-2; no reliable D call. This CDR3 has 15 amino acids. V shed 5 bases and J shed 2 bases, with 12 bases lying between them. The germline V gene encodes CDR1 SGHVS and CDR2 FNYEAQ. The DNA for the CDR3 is TGTGCCAGCAGCCCTAGGACCATTAACACCGGGGAGCTGTTTTTT. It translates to CASSPRTINTGELFF.

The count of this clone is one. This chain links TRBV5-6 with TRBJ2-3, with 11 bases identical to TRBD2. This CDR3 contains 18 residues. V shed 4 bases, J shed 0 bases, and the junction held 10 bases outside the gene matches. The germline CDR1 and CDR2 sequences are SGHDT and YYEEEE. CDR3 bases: TGTGCCAGCAGCACACCGCCCTGGACTAGCGGGAGCACAGATACGCAGTATTTT. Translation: CASSTPPWTSGSTDTQYF.

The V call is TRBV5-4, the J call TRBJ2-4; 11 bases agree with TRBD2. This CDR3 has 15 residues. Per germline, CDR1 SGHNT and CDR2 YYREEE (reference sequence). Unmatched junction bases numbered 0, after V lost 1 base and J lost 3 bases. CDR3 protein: CASSLTSGGKNIQYF. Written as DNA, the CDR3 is TGTGCCAGCAGCTTGACTAGCGGGGGCAAAAACATTCAGTACTTC.

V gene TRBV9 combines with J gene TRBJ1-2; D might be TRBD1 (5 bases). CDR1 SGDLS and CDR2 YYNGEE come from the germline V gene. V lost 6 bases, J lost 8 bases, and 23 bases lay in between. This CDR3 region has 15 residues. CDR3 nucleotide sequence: TGTGCCAGCACCGGAATTGGGGCCACTGCAGGGGGCTACACCTTC. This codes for CASTGIGATAGGYTF.

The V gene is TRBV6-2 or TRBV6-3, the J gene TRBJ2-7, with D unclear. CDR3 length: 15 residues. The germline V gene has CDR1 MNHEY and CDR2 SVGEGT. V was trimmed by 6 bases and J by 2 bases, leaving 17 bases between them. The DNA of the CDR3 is TGTGCCAGCAGCTCCGGACGGGCCTTTCCCTACGAGCAGTACTTC. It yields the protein CASSSGRAFPYEQYF.

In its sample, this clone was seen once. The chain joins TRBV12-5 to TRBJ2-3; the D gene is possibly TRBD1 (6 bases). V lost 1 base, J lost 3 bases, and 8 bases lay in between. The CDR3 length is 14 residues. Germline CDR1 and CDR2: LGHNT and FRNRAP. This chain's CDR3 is CASGLDRVTDTQYF. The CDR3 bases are TGTGCTAGTGGTTTGGACAGGGTAACAGATACGCAGTATTTT.

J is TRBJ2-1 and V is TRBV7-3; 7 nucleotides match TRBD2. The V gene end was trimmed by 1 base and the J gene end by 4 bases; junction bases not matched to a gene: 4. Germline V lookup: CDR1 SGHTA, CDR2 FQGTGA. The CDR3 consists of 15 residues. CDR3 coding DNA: TGTGCCAGCAGCTTAAGCGGGGGACCGTACAATGAGCAGTTCTTC. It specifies CASSLSGGPYNEQFF.

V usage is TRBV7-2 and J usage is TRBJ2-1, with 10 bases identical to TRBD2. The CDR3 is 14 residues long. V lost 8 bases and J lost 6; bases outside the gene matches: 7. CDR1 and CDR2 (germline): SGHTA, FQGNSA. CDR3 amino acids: CASGLAGVGNEQFF. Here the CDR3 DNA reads TGTGCCAGCGGGCTAGCGGGAGTCGGCAATGAGCAGTTCTTC.

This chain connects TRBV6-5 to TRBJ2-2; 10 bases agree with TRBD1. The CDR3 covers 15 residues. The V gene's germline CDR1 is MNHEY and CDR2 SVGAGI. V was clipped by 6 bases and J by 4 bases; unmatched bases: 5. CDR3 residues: CASRSGTGATGELFF. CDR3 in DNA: TGTGCCAGCAGATCCGGGACAGGGGCCACCGGGGAGCTGTTTTTT.

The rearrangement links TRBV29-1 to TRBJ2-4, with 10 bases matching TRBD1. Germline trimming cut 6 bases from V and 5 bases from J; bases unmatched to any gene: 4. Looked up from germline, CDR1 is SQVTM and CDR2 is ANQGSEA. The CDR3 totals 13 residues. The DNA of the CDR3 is TGCAGCGTATCCGGGACAGGGGAAAACATTCAGTACTTC. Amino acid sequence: CSVSGTGENIQYF.

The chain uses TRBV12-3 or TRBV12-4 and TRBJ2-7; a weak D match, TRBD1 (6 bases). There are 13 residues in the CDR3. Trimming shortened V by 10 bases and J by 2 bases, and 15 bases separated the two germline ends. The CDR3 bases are TGTGCCACCCGGCAGGGGTGGGCCTACGAGCAGTACTTC. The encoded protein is CATRQGWAYEQYF.

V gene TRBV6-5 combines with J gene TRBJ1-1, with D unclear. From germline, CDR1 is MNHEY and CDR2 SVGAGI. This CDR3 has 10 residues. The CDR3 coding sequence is TGTGCTTCGGGGAACACTGAAGCTTTCTTT. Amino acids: CASGNTEAFF.